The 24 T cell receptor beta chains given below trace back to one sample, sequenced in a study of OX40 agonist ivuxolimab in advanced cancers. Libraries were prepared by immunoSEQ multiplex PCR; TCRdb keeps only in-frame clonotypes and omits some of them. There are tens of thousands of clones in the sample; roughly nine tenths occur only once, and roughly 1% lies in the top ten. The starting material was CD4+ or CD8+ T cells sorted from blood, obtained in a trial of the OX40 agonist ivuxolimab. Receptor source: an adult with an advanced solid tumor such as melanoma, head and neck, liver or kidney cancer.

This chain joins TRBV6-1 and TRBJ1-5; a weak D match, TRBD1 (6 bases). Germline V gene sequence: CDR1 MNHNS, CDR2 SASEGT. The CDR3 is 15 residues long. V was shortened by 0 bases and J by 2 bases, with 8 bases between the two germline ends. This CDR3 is CASSEAGAGNQPQHF. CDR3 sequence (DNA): TGTGCCAGCAGTGAAGCGGGGGCGGGCAATCAGCCCCAGCATTTT.

The CDR3 coding sequence is TGTGCCAGCAGCTTGTGGCAGAATAATGAAAAACTGTTTTTT. Translated: CASSLWQNNEKLFF. The chain employs TRBV5-4 and TRBJ1-4; D not certain. The CDR3 length is 14 residues. V was cut by 1 base and J by 4 bases, with 8 bases left in between. Germline lookup yields CDR1 SGHNT and CDR2 YYREEE (reference sequence).

The CDR3 reads CAIRGQPNEKLFF. In nucleotides, the CDR3 is TGTGCCATCCGAGGACAGCCTAATGAAAAACTGTTTTTT. The V and J genes are TRBV10-3 and TRBJ1-4, with D possibly TRBD1 on 6 matching bases. V dropped 8 bases and J dropped 3 bases, with 10 bases sitting between them. From germline, CDR1 is ENHRY and CDR2 SYGVKD. This CDR3 region has 13 residues.

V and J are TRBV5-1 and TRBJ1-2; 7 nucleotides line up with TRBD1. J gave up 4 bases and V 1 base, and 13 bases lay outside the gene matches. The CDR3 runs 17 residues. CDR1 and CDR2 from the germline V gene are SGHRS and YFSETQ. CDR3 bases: TGCGCCAGCAGCTTGCCTCGCCGGGACAGTAAAACCTATGGCTACACCTTC. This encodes CASSLPRRDSKTYGYTF.

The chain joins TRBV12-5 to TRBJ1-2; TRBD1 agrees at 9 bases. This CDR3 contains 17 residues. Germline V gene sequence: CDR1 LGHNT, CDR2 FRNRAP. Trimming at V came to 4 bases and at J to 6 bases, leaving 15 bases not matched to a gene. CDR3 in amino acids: CASGSRSGTGISHGYTF. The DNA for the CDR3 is TGTGCTAGTGGTTCCCGATCGGGGACAGGGATCTCCCATGGCTACACCTTC.

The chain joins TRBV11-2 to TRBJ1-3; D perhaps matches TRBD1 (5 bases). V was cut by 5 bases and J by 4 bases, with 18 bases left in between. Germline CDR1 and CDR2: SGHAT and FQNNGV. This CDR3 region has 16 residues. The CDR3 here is CASSPNPGTRGNTIYF. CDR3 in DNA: TGTGCCAGCAGCCCCAACCCCGGGACCAGAGGAAACACCATATATTTT. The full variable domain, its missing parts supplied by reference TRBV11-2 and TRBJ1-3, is EAGVAQSPRYKIIEKRQSVAFWCNPISGHATLYWYQQILGQGPKLLIQFQNNGVVDDSQLPKDRFSAERLKGVDSTLKIQPAKLEDSAVYLCASSPNPGTRGNTIYFGEGSWLTVV.

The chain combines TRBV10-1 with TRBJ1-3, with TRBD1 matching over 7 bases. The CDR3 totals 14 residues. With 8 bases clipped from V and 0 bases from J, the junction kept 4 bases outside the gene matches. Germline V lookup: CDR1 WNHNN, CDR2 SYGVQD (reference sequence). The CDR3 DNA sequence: TGCGCCAGCCAAGGGACAGACTCTGGAAACACCATATATTTT. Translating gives CASQGTDSGNTIYF.

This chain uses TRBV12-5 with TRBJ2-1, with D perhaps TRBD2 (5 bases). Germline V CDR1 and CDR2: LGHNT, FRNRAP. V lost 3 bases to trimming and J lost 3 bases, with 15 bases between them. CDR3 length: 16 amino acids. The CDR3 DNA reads TGTGCTAGTGGTTTTCCCATCCGGGAAGGCTACAATGAGCAGTTCTTC. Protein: CASGFPIREGYNEQFF. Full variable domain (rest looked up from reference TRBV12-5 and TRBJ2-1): DARVTQTPRHKVTEMGQEVTMRCQPILGHNTVFWYRQTMMQGLELLAYFRNRAPLDDSGMPKDRFSAEMPDATLATLKIQPSEPRDSAVYFCASGFPIREGYNEQFFGPGTRLTVL.

The CDR3 sequence: CSAMANYGYTF. The CDR3 DNA sequence: TGCAGTGCTATGGCTAACTATGGCTACACCTTC. The V call is TRBV20-1, the J call TRBJ1-2; D not resolved. The CDR3 spans 11 residues. CDR1 and CDR2 from the germline V gene are DFQATT and SNEGSKA (reference sequence). Deletions cut 4 bases from V and 0 bases from J, with 3 bases between.

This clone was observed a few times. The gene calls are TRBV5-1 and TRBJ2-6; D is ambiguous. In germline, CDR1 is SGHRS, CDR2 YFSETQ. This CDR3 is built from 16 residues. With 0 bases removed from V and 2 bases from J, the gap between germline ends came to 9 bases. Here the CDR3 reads CASSLESGAGANVLTF. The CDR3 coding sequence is TGCGCCAGCAGCTTGGAATCTGGGGCTGGGGCCAACGTCCTGACTTTC.

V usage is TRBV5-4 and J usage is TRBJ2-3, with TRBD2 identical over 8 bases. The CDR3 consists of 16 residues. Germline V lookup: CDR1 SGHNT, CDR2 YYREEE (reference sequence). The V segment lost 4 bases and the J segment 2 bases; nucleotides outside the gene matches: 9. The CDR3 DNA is TGTGCCAGCAGCCGAGGCACTAGCGGTAACACAGATACGCAGTATTTT. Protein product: CASSRGTSGNTDTQYF.

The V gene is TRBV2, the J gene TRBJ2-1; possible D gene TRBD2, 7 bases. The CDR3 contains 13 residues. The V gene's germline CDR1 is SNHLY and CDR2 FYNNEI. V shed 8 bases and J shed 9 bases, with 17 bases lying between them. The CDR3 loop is CASADWGGSEQFF. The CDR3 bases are TGTGCCAGCGCGGACTGGGGGGGCAGTGAGCAGTTCTTC.

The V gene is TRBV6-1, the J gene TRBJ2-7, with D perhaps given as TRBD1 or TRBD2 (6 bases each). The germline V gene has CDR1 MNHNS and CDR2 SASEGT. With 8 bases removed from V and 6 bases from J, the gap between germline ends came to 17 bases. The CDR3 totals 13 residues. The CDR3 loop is CASLWLGGTEQYF. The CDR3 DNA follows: TGTGCCAGCTTGTGGCTAGGGGGGACCGAGCAGTACTTC.

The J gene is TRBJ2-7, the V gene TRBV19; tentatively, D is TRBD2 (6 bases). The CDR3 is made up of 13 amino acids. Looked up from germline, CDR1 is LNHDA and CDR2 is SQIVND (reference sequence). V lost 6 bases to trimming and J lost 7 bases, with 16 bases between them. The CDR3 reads CASRRTPGGEQYF. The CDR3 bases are TGTGCCAGTAGACGGACACCCGGGGGAGAGCAGTACTTC. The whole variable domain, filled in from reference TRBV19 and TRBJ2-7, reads DGGITQSPKYLFRKEGQNVTLSCEQNLNHDAMYWYRQDPGQGLRLIYYSQIVNDFQKGDIAEGYSVSREKKESFPLTVTSAQKNPTAFYLCASRRTPGGEQYFGPGTRLTVT.

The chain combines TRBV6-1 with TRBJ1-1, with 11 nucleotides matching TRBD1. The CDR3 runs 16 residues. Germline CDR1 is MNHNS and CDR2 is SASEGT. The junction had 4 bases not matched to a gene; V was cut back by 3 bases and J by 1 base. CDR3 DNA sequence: TGTGCCAGCAGTGAGGACAGGGGGCTACAGAACACTGAAGCTTTCTTT. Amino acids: CASSEDRGLQNTEAFF.

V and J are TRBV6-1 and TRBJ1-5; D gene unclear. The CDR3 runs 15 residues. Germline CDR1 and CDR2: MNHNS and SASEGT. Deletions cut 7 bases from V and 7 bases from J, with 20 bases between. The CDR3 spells CASISRTEPRQPQHF. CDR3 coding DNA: TGTGCCAGCATTTCTCGGACGGAGCCTCGCCAGCCCCAGCATTTT.

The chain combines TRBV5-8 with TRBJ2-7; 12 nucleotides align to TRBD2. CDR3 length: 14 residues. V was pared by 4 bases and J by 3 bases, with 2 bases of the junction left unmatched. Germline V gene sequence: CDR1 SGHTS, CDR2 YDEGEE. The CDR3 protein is CASSRTSGNYEQYF. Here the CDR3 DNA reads TGTGCCAGCAGCCGGACTAGCGGGAACTACGAGCAGTACTTC. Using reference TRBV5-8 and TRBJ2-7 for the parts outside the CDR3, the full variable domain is EAGVTQSPTHLIKTRGQQATLRCSPISGHTSVYWYQQALGLGLQFLLWYDEGEERNRGNFPPRFSGRQFPNYSSELNVNALELEDSALYLCASSRTSGNYEQYFGPGTRLTVT.

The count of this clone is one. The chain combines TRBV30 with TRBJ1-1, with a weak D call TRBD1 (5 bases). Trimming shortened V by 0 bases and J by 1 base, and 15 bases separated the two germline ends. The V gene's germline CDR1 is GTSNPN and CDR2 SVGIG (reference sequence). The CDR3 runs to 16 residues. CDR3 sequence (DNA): TGTGCCTGGAGTGTGCGGTGGGGCGAACCGAACACTGAAGCTTTCTTT. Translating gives CAWSVRWGEPNTEAFF. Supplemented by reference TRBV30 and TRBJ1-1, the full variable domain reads SQTIHQWPATLVQPVGSPLSLECTVEGTSNPNLYWYRQAAGRGLQLLFYSVGIGQISSEVPQNLSASRPQDRQFILSSKKLLLSDSGFYLCAWSVRWGEPNTEAFFGQGTRLTVV.

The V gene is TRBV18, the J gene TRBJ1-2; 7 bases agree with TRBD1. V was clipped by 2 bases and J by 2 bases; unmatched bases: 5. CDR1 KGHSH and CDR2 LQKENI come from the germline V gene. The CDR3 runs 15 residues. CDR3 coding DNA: TGTGCCAGCTCACCAACGACAGGGAACAACTATGGCTACACCTTC. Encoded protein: CASSPTTGNNYGYTF.

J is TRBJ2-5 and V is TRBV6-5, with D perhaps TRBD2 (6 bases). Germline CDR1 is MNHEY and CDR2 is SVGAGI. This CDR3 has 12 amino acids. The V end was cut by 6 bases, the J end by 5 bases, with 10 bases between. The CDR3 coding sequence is TGTGCCAGCAGCGAGGCGGGGGAGACCCAGTACTTC. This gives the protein CASSEAGETQYF.

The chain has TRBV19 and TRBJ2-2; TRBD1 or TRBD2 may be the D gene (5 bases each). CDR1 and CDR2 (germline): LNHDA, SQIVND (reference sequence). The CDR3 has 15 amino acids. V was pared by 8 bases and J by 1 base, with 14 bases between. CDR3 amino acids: CASQVGTVNTGELFF. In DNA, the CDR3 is TGTGCCAGTCAAGTCGGGACGGTGAACACCGGGGAGCTGTTTTTT.

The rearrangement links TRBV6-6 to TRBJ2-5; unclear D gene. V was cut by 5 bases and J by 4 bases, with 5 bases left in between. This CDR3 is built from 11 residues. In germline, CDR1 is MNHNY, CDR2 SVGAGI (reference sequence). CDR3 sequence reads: CASSTLETQYF. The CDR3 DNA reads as TGTGCCAGCAGTACCCTAGAGACCCAGTACTTC.

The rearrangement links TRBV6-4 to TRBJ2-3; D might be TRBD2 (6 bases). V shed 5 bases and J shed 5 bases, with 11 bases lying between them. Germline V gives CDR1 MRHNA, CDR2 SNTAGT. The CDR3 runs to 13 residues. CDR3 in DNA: TGTGCCAGCAGTTCCGGAGCGGGAGATACGCAGTATTTT. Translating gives CASSSGAGDTQYF.

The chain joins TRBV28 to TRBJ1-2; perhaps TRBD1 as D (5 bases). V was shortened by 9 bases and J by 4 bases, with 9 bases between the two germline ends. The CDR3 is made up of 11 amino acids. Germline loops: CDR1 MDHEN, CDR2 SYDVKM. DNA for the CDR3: TGTGCCAGTACAGGTCTCTATGGCTACACCTTC. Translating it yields CASTGLYGYTF.